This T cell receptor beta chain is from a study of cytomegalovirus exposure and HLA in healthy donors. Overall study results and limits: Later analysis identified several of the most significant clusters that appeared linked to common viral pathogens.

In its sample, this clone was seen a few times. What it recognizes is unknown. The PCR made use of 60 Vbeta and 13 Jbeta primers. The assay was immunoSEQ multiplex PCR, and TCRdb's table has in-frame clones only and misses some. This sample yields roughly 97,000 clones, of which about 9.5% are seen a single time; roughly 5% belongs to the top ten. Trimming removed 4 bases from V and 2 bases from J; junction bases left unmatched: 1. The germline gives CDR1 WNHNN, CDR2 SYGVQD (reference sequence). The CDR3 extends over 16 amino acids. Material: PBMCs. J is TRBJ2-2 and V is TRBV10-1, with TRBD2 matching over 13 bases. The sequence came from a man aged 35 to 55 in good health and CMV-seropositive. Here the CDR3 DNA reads TGCGCCAGCAGTGGGACTAGCGGGGGAAACACCGGGGAGCTGTTTTTT. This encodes CASSGTSGGNTGELFF.